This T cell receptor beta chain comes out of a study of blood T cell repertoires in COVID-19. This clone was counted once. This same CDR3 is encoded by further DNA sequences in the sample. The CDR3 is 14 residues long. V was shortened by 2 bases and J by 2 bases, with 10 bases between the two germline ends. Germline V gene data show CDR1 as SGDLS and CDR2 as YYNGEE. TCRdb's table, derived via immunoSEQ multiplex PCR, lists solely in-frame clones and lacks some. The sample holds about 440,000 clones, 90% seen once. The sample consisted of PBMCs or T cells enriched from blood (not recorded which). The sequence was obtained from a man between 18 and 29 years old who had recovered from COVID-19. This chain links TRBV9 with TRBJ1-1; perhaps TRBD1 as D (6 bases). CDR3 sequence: CASSVDRSNTEAFF. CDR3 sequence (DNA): TGTGCCAGCAGCGTCGACAGGAGTAACACTGAAGCTTTCTTT. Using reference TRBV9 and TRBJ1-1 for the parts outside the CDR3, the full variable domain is DSGVTQTPKHLITATGQRVTLRCSPRSGDLSVYWYQQSLDQGLQFLIQYYNGEERAKGNILERFSAQQFPDLHSELNLSSLELGDSALYFCASSVDRSNTEAFFGQGTRLTVV.